This record concerns one T cell receptor beta chain sequence. The antigen is not known. In germline, CDR1 is GTSNPN, CDR2 SVGIG (reference sequence). The CDR3 extends over 16 amino acids. V lost 3 bases, J lost 3 bases, and 12 bases stayed unmatched. A multiplex PCR was run with 60 Vbeta primers and 13 Jbeta primers. TCRdb's copy holds only in-frame clones and misses some; the assay was immunoSEQ multiplex PCR. This sample has 90,000 to 100,000 clones, with roughly 80% found just once. These data originate in a study of cytomegalovirus exposure and HLA in healthy donors. Overall study findings and caveats: What a later analysis showed was that several of the most significant clusters appeared linked to common viral pathogens.

The receptor comes from a female donor in good health and CMV-seronegative. The specimen sequenced was PBMCs. The rearrangement uses TRBV30 and TRBJ1-2; 8 bases fit TRBD1. The CDR3 coding sequence is TGTGCCTGGAGGACATTGGGAGCAGGGGGCTACTATGGCTACACCTTC. Amino acid sequence: CAWRTLGAGGYYGYTF.